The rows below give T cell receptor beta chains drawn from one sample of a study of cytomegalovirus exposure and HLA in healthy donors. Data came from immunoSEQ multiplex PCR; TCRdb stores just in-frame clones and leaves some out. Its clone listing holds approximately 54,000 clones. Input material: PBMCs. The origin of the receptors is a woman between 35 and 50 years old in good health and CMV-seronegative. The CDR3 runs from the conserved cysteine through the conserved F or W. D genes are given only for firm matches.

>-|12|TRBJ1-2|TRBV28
TGTGCCAGCTTACAGGGCCCCTATGGCTACACCTTC
CASLQGPYGYTF
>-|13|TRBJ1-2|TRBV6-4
TGTGCCCCATCGGGGTCCAAGGACTATGGCTACACCTTC
CAPSGSKDYGYTF
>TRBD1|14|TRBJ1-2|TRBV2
TGTGCCAGCAGTCCCGACAGGGCTAACTATGGCTACACCTTC
CASSPDRANYGYTF
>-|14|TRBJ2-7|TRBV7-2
TGTGCCAGCAGCTTAAACAGGGGAGGCTACGAGCAGTACTTC
CASSLNRGGYEQYF
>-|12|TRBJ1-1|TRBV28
TGTGCCAGCAGTTTCTCCCGGACATGGGGTTTCTTT
CASSFSRTWGFF
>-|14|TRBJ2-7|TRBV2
TGTGCCAGCCGCCTGGGCGGGGACTCCTACGAGCAGTACTTC
CASRLGGDSYEQYF
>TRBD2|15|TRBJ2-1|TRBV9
TGTGCCAGCAGCCCGTCAGGCGGGAGCTACAATGAGCAGTTCTTC
CASSPSGGSYNEQFF
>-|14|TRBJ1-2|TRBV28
TGTGCCAGCAGGATAGGAGGGTCTAACTATGGCTACACCTTC
CASRIGGSNYGYTF
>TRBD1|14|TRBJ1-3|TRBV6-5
TGTGCCAGCAGTAACAGGGGGTTTGGAAACACCATATATTTT
CASSNRGFGNTIYF
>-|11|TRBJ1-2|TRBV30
TGTGCCTGGAGTGAACAGGCGGGCTACACCTTC
CAWSEQAGYTF
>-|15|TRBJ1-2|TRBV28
TGTGCCAGCAGTTTATCCGGGGTGTTAAACTATGGCTACACCTTC
CASSLSGVLNYGYTF
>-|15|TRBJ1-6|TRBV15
TGTGCCACCAGCAGAGATCGGGGGTTTAGTTCACCCCTCCACTTT
CATSRDRGFSSPLHF
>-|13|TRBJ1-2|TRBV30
TGTGCCTGGAGTGTCTCGGACATTTATGGCTACACCTTC
CAWSVSDIYGYTF
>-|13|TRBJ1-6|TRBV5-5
TGTGCCAGCAGCTCCCCAGGGGATTCACCCCTCCACTTT
CASSSPGDSPLHF
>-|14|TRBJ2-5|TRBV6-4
TGTGCCAGCAACGTCGGGGGAAACCAAGAGACCCAGTACTTC
CASNVGGNQETQYF
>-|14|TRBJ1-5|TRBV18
TGTGCCAGCTCACGACAGGATAGCAATCAGCCCCAGCATTTT
CASSRQDSNQPQHF
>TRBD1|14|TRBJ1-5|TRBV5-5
TGTGCCAGCAGCCGGGACAGGATCAATCAGCCCCAGCATTTT
CASSRDRINQPQHF
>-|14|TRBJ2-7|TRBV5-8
TGTGCCAGCAGCTCGGGACTTCGCTCCTACGAGCAGTACTTC
CASSSGLRSYEQYF